These T cell receptor beta chains were read from a single sample in a study of blood T cells in healthy people across ages. From the 5' RACE reads, TCRdb called clonotypes with MiXCR, one entry per CDR3 protein. This sample carries 1.5 million to 2 million distinct CDR3 sequences, about 50% of them seen once, and the ten largest clones take 2.1%. The sample comprised blood. These TCRs come from a woman between 35 and 50 years old in good health. Both conserved end residues are part of each CDR3. The order of the fields is CDR3 protein, CDR3 DNA, D gene, J gene, clone size, V gene. D genes are given only for firm matches. Part of the rows lack a size; the others show once, few, many or a class for expanded clones.

CASSFPQGASNEQFF	TGCGCCAGCAGCTTCCCACAGGGGGCGTCAAATGAGCAGTTCTTC	TRBD1	TRBJ2-1	.	TRBV5-1
CASSSTGTGSYNEQFF	TGTGCCAGCAGTTCCACCGGGACAGGGTCCTACAATGAGCAGTTCTTC	TRBD1	TRBJ2-1	few	TRBV28
CSAKAGRENSPLHF	TGCAGTGCTAAAGCGGGACGGGAAAATTCACCCCTCCACTTT	.	TRBJ1-6	.	TRBV20-1
CATSRDPVNNEQFF	TGTGCCACCAGCAGAGATCCCGTTAACAATGAGCAGTTCTTC	.	TRBJ2-1	.	TRBV15
CASSPPDRYQETQYF	TGTGCCAGCTCACCACCCGACAGGTACCAAGAGACCCAGTACTTC	.	TRBJ2-5	.	TRBV18
CSARDPGAANYGYTF	TGCAGTGCTAGAGATCCAGGGGCTGCTAACTATGGCTACACCTTC	.	TRBJ1-2	.	TRBV20-1
CASSLRPTGETQYF	TGTGCCAGCAGTCTAAGACCTACGGGGGAGACCCAGTACTTC	.	TRBJ2-5	.	TRBV28
CASTLVGVDTEAFF	TGTGCCAGCACCCTGGTGGGGGTGGACACTGAAGCTTTCTTT	.	TRBJ1-1	.	TRBV7-2
CSAPPRDRVNNEQFF	TGCAGTGCTCCCCCCCGGGACAGGGTGAACAATGAGCAGTTCTTC	TRBD1	TRBJ2-1	few	TRBV20-1
CASSLTGPASYNSPLHF	TGTGCCAGCAGTTTGACAGGGCCCGCCTCCTATAATTCACCCCTCCACTTT	TRBD1	TRBJ1-6	.	TRBV6-6
CASSFRVGANVLTF	TGTGCCAGCAGCTTCAGGGTTGGGGCCAACGTCCTGACTTTC	.	TRBJ2-6	.	TRBV7-2
CAINTGTGEQYF	TGTGCCATCAATACCGGGACAGGAGAACAGTACTTC	TRBD1	TRBJ2-7	.	TRBV28
CSALGRARNKNIQYF	TGCAGTGCCCTTGGTAGGGCGCGGAACAAAAACATTCAGTACTTC	.	TRBJ2-4	.	TRBV20-1
CASSYRQNYNEQFF	TGTGCCAGCAGTTACAGACAGAACTACAATGAGCAGTTCTTC	.	TRBJ2-1	.	TRBV6-5
CASSPDPGTNNEQFF	TGTGCCAGCAGCCCGGACCCAGGGACCAACAATGAGCAGTTCTTC	.	TRBJ2-1	.	TRBV7-2
CSASGPLVFNEQFF	TGCAGTGCTAGTGGTCCACTAGTTTTCAATGAGCAGTTCTTC	.	TRBJ2-1	few	TRBV20-1
CASSRERGAYNEQYF	TGCGCCAGCAGCCGGGAGCGGGGGGCGTACAATGAGCAGTACTTC	TRBD2	TRBJ2-7	.	TRBV5-1
CASEDRGKAEAFF	TGTGCCAGCGAAGACAGGGGGAAGGCTGAAGCTTTCTTT	TRBD1	TRBJ1-1	.	TRBV27
CASSPRRATVNYNEQFF	TGTGCCAGCAGCCCCCGACGGGCCACCGTGAACTACAATGAGCAGTTCTTC	.	TRBJ2-1	.	TRBV7-2
CASSVRTLSYEQYF	TGTGCCAGCAGCGTTAGGACTCTTTCCTACGAGCAGTACTTC	.	TRBJ2-7	.	TRBV7-2
CSARLSTGQANYGYTF	TGCAGTGCTAGACTATCTACGGGGCAGGCGAACTATGGCTACACCTTC	.	TRBJ1-2	.	TRBV20-1
CATSRGDSDTQYF	TGTGCCACCAGCAGAGGAGACTCAGATACGCAGTATTTT	.	TRBJ2-3	few	TRBV15